These 5 T cell receptor beta chains were all obtained from the same sample, sequenced in a study of T cell responses to AZD1222 COVID-19 vaccine. Using immunoSEQ multiplex PCR, the repertoire was profiled, and TCRdb retains in-frame clones only, with some absent. The sample has tens of thousands of clones; about 88% are singletons. Sample: peripheral blood, taken 28 days after the second AZD1222 dose. The receptors originated from an adult who received the AZD1222 COVID-19 vaccine.

This chain uses TRBV12-3 or TRBV12-4 with TRBJ1-1, with a tentative D call TRBD1 (6 bases). The CDR3 has 13 residues. V was trimmed by 6 bases and J by 2 bases, leaving 10 bases between them. The CDR3 region is CASSVGGNTEAFF. For the CDR3, the DNA is TGTGCCAGCAGCGTCGGGGGCAACACTGAAGCTTTCTTT.

J is TRBJ2-5 and V is TRBV5-3; D might be TRBD1 or TRBD2, each matching 5 bases. TRBV5-3 is an open reading frame, and its role is uncertain. V gave up 8 bases and J gave up 0 bases, with 8 bases separating them. This CDR3 spans 12 amino acids. DNA of the CDR3: TGTGCCAGGGGACGGAACCAAGAGACCCAGTACTTC. Residues: CARGRNQETQYF.

This rearrangement joins TRBV2 to TRBJ1-3, with 9 bases matching TRBD1. Trimming took 6 bases from V and 4 from J; bases not matched to a gene: 7. CDR3 size: 15 residues. The germline V gene encodes CDR1 SNHLY and CDR2 FYNNEI. This CDR3 is CASRRGQGSGNTIYF. The CDR3 region has the DNA TGTGCCAGCAGAAGAGGACAGGGGTCGGGAAACACCATATATTTT.

Turning to this clone: The same CDR3 arises from other DNA sequences in this sample as well. This rearrangement joins TRBV19 to TRBJ2-6, with unresolved D. Germline loops: CDR1 LNHDA, CDR2 SQIVND (reference sequence). CDR3 length: 15 amino acids. Trimming removed 1 base from V and 0 bases from J, with 4 bases in between. CDR3 DNA: TGTGCCAGTAGTATAGGACTCTCTGGGGCCAACGTCCTGACTTTC. It is translated as CASSIGLSGANVLTF.

This clone was seen more than once but under ten times. The V gene is TRBV2, the J gene TRBJ1-5; D uncertain. Looked up from germline, CDR1 is SNHLY and CDR2 is FYNNEI. The CDR3 has 12 residues. The V end was cut by 6 bases, the J end by 9 bases, with 12 bases between. This chain's CDR3 is CASRTGLGPQHF. The CDR3 nucleotides are TGTGCCAGCAGAACCGGGCTAGGGCCCCAGCATTTT.